The 10 T cell receptor beta chains reported below all come from one sample, sequenced in a study of long-term antiretroviral therapy in people with HIV. A v3.0 immunoSEQ assay was performed at survey level. Generated by immunoSEQ multiplex PCR, the TCRdb table keeps only in-frame clones and is missing some. The sample holds thousands of clones, about 76% seen once. The sequencing used unsorted PBMCs, collected 0.1 years before starting antiretroviral therapy. The receptors come from a man younger than 30 with HIV.

The chain has TRBV5-1 and TRBJ2-3; TRBD2 agrees at 14 bases. Germline CDR1 SGHRS, CDR2 YFSETQ. The CDR3 is made up of 17 amino acids. Unmatched junction bases numbered 4, after V lost 4 bases and J lost 0 bases. In DNA, the CDR3 is TGCGCCAGCAGCCCCGGACTAGCGGGGGGAAGCACAGATACGCAGTATTTT. It is translated as CASSPGLAGGSTDTQYF.

The CDR3 reads CASSEDSHGELFF. For the CDR3, the DNA is TGTGCCAGCAGTGAGGACAGTCACGGGGAGCTGTTTTTT. The gene calls are TRBV6-4 and TRBJ2-2; tentatively, D is TRBD1 (6 bases). The germline V and J ends were trimmed by 3 bases and 7 bases, with 9 bases remaining between them. The CDR3 runs 13 residues. Germline CDR1 reads MRHNA; CDR2 reads SNTAGT.

The chain uses TRBV20-1 and TRBJ2-7, with D unresolved. This CDR3 is 11 amino acids long. The germline V and J ends were trimmed by 1 base and 2 bases, with 3 bases remaining between them. Per the germline V gene, CDR1 is DFQATT and CDR2 is SNEGSKA (reference sequence). The CDR3: CSARGTYEQYV. CDR3 DNA: TGCAGTGCTAGAGGAACCTACGAGCAGTACGTC.

The CDR3: CASSLIPRTEAFF. The CDR3 DNA follows: TGTGCCAGCAGCTTGATTCCTAGGACTGAAGCTTTCTTT. The chain joins TRBV5-5 to TRBJ1-1; the D is unclear. V lost 1 base to trimming and J lost 5 bases, with 9 bases between them. The CDR3 covers 13 residues. The germline CDR1 and CDR2 sequences are SGHKS and YYEKEE (reference sequence).

This sequence joins TRBV4-1 and TRBJ1-4; maybe TRBD1 (5 bases). Trimming left V 4 bases short and J 7 bases short, with 28 bases between. The CDR3 runs 19 residues. Germline-derived CDR1 and CDR2 are MGHRA and YSYEKL. CDR3 bases: TGCGCCAGCAGCCCAAGAGGGACCCCGACTCGCCTCCAGGGTGAAAAACTGTTTTTT. Translated, it gives CASSPRGTPTRLQGEKLFF.

V is TRBV6-5 and J is TRBJ2-7, with 7 bases matching TRBD1. This CDR3 has 16 residues. After removal of 2 bases from V and 0 bases from J, the junction contained 7 bases not matched to a gene. Germline V lookup: CDR1 MNHEY, CDR2 SVGAGI. For the CDR3, the DNA is TGTGCCAGCAGTTACGGCGGACAGGCAAGCTCCTACGAGCAGTACTTC. This codes for CASSYGGQASSYEQYF.

This chain links TRBV4-2 with TRBJ2-4; either TRBD1 or TRBD2 may supply D (7 bases each). Germline V gene data show CDR1 as LGHNA and CDR2 as YNFKEQ. This CDR3 contains 17 residues. The V and J ends lost 1 base and 2 bases respectively, with 15 bases between them. The CDR3 sequence is CASSQGEGAGSKNIQYF. CDR3 coding DNA: TGTGCCAGCAGCCAAGGGGAGGGGGCCGGGTCCAAAAACATTCAGTACTTC.

The count of this clone is one. The chain uses TRBV28 and TRBJ2-7, with D possibly called TRBD1 or TRBD2 (5 bases each). The CDR3 is 12 amino acids. V lost 8 bases and J 0 bases, leaving 8 bases between the germline ends. Germline V gene lookup returns CDR1 MDHEN and CDR2 SYDVKM. The chain's CDR3 is CASHGGSYEQYF. The CDR3 region has the DNA TGTGCCAGCCATGGGGGCTCCTACGAGCAGTACTTC.

This clone was picked up a small number of times. The chain employs TRBV19 and TRBJ1-5; tentative D call: TRBD1 (6 bases). V lost 3 bases and J 7 bases, leaving 19 bases between the germline ends. The CDR3 has 16 residues. CDR1 is LNHDA, CDR2 SQIVND, per germline (reference sequence). CDR3 DNA: TGTGCCAGTAGTATCGATTGGCAGGGGATCGGACAGCCCCAGCATTTT. It translates to CASSIDWQGIGQPQHF.

The V call is TRBV28, the J call TRBJ2-5, with a weak D call TRBD2 (5 bases). Germline CDR1 reads MDHEN; CDR2 reads SYDVKM. This CDR3 contains 16 residues. V lost 4 bases to trimming and J lost 0 bases, with 15 bases between them. CDR3: CASSSRLNEYQETQYF. CDR3 sequence (DNA): TGTGCCAGCAGTTCAAGACTAAATGAGTACCAAGAGACCCAGTACTTC.